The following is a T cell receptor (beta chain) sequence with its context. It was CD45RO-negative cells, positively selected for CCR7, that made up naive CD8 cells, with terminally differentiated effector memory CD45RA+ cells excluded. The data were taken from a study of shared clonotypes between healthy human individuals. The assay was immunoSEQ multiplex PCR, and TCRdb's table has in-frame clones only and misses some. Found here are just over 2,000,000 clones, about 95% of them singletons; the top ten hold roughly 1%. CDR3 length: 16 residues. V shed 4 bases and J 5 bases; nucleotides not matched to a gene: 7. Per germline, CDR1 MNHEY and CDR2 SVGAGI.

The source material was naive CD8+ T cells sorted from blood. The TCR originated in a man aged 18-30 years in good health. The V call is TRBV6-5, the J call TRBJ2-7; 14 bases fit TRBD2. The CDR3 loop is CASSWGLAGALNEQYF. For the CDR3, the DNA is TGTGCCAGCAGTTGGGGACTAGCGGGGGCTCTGAACGAGCAGTACTTC.